Below, 24 T cell receptor beta chains from the same sample are listed, as sequenced in a study of CD8+ T cells in alopecia areata. Treatment specified: oral pan-JAK inhibitor, 5-10 mg twice daily. Extraction and reverse transcription of RNA yielded cDNA as the sequencing template. Assay used: immunoSEQ multiplex PCR; TCRdb lists only in-frame clones, some missing. There are 110,000 or so clones in the sample; 56% occur only once, and more than 3% lies in the top ten. The sequencing here drew on CD4+ T cells sorted from blood, taken at week 24, from a patient treated with tofacitinib. The source is a human donor with alopecia areata.

This sequence joins TRBV5-1 and TRBJ2-7; 7 nucleotides agree with TRBD1. The CDR3 loop spans 16 amino acids. J lost 4 bases, V lost 2 bases, and 12 bases had no gene match. Germline CDR1 SGHRS, CDR2 YFSETQ. The DNA of the CDR3 is TGCGCCAGCAGCTTCTTTTCTACAGGGGTCCCATACGAGCAGTACTTC. Translated: CASSFFSTGVPYEQYF.

This clone was seen only a few times. This sequence joins TRBV6-5 and TRBJ1-2, with D tentatively TRBD1 (6 bases). V lost 4 bases, J lost 2 bases, and 14 bases lay in between. The germline V gene has CDR1 MNHEY and CDR2 SVGAGI. The CDR3 runs to 15 residues. The CDR3 coding sequence is TGTGCCAGCAGTTCTTTAGACAGGCCCAACTATGGCTACACCTTC. It specifies CASSSLDRPNYGYTF.

Concerning this clone itself: Additional DNA sequences in this sample encode the identical CDR3. The CDR3 loop is CASREGNQPQHF. DNA for the CDR3: TGTGCCAGCCGGGAGGGCAATCAGCCCCAGCATTTT. J is TRBJ1-5 and V is TRBV6-5; no definite D call. This CDR3 contains 12 residues. V was pared by 8 bases and J by 2 bases, with 7 bases between. Germline CDR1 and CDR2: MNHEY and SVGAGI.

This rearrangement joins TRBV4-3 to TRBJ2-7; D ambiguous. In germline, CDR1 is LGHNA, CDR2 YSLEER. V was trimmed by 1 base and J by 0 bases, leaving 10 bases between them. The CDR3 spans 15 residues. CDR3 coding DNA: TGCGCCAGCAGCCAAGTATGGTCTCCCTCCTACGAGCAGTACTTC. Amino acids: CASSQVWSPSYEQYF.

In DNA, the CDR3 is TGTGCCAGCAGCCCCCCAGGACAGATCATGAACACTGAAGCTTTCTTT. Translating it yields CASSPPGQIMNTEAFF. This chain joins TRBV7-2 and TRBJ1-1; D possibly corresponds to TRBD1 (6 bases). The germline gives CDR1 SGHTA, CDR2 FQGNSA. Deletions cut 5 bases from V and 0 bases from J, with 16 bases between. The CDR3 loop spans 16 amino acids.

The chain combines TRBV7-2 with TRBJ1-6, with 7 bases fitting TRBD1. Germline CDR1 SGHTA, CDR2 FQGNSA. Trimming took 1 base from V and 9 from J; bases not matched to a gene: 6. This CDR3 is 15 amino acids long. The chain's CDR3 is CASSLVGQVASPLHF. DNA for the CDR3: TGTGCCAGCAGCTTAGTTGGACAGGTGGCTTCACCCCTCCACTTT.

The chain recombines TRBV29-1 with TRBJ1-1; D possibly corresponds to TRBD1 (5 bases). Trimming cost V 7 bases and J 0 bases, with 12 bases left between them. The CDR3 is made up of 13 amino acids. The germline CDR1 and CDR2 sequences are SQVTM and ANQGSEA. CDR3 loop: CSAETDMNTEAFF. The CDR3 nucleotides read TGCAGCGCAGAGACAGACATGAACACTGAAGCTTTCTTT.

The rearrangement joins TRBV20-1 to TRBJ1-2; D remains ambiguous. Between the trimmed V and J ends, which lost 3 bases and 8 bases, there was a span of 7 bases. The CDR3 sequence is 10 residues long. Germline-derived CDR1 and CDR2 are DFQATT and SNEGSKA (reference sequence). This chain's CDR3 is CSASGNGYTF. CDR3 nucleotides: TGCAGTGCTAGTGGTAACGGCTACACCTTC.

The CDR3 bases are TGCAGCGTTGGACAGTTGAACACCGGGGAGCTGTTTTTT. Its translation: CSVGQLNTGELFF. J is TRBJ2-2 and V is TRBV29-1; a weak D match, TRBD1 (5 bases). The V gene lost 4 bases and the J gene lost 1 base, with 7 bases spanning the gap. In germline, CDR1 is SQVTM, CDR2 ANQGSEA. This CDR3 has 13 residues.

This clone was detected only a few times. V usage is TRBV6-5 and J usage is TRBJ1-2; D gene uncertain. Looked up from germline, CDR1 is MNHEY and CDR2 is SVGAGI. V dropped 1 base and J dropped 6 bases, with 12 bases sitting between them. This CDR3 is 14 amino acids long. CDR3 residues: CASSYYGEDDGYTF. The CDR3 DNA reads as TGTGCCAGCAGTTACTACGGGGAGGATGATGGCTACACCTTC.

The rearrangement links TRBV5-6 to TRBJ2-6, with D possibly matching TRBD2 (5 bases). Germline values: CDR1 SGHDT, CDR2 YYEEEE. The CDR3 length is 17 residues. V was trimmed by 1 base and J by 1 base, leaving 12 bases between them. The chain's CDR3 is CASSLLLGSSGANVLTF. The CDR3 bases are TGTGCCAGCAGCTTGTTACTAGGTTCGTCTGGGGCCAACGTCCTGACTTTC.

This chain links TRBV7-2 with TRBJ1-5; 12 bases align to TRBD1. The CDR3 totals 15 residues. CDR1 is SGHTA and CDR2 is FQGNSA in the germline V gene. Trimming at V came to 4 bases and at J to 5 bases, leaving 3 bases not matched to a gene. The CDR3 region has the DNA TGTGCCAGCAGCTCCGGGACAGGGGGCTATCAGCCCCAGCATTTT. Translated, it gives CASSSGTGGYQPQHF.

The genes are TRBV19 and TRBJ1-1; D gene unclear. CDR3 length: 13 amino acids. V was cut by 10 bases and J by 0 bases, with 12 bases left in between. CDR1 and CDR2 (germline): LNHDA, SQIVND (reference sequence). CDR3 region: CATESTLNTEAFF. The CDR3 bases are TGTGCCACTGAATCGACATTGAACACTGAAGCTTTCTTT.

The V and J genes are TRBV7-8 and TRBJ1-4; 9 bases are shared with TRBD1. V trimming: 4 bases; J trimming: 8 bases; junction bases outside the gene matches: 5. CDR1 and CDR2 (germline): SGHVS, FQNEAQ. CDR3 size: 14 residues. The DNA of the CDR3 is TGTGCCAGCAGCTCAGGGACAGGGCGGGAAAAACTGTTTTTT. It encodes CASSSGTGREKLFF.

This clone was detected only a few times. This rearrangement joins TRBV25-1 to TRBJ1-2; the D is unclear. The CDR3 runs to 14 residues. Deletions cut 4 bases from V and 1 base from J, with 10 bases between. Germline V gene data show CDR1 as MGHDK and CDR2 as SYGVNS. DNA of the CDR3: TGTGCCAGCAGTGCGGCGGTGGGTAACTATGGCTACACCTTC. Amino acids: CASSAAVGNYGYTF.

For this clone: Different DNA sequences within this sample yield the same CDR3. The chain has TRBV2 and TRBJ1-2; D not resolved. The V and J ends lost 6 bases and 2 bases respectively, with 10 bases between them. This CDR3 spans 13 amino acids. Germline loops: CDR1 SNHLY, CDR2 FYNNEI. The CDR3 nucleotides are TGTGCCAGCAGCGCGGATTCGAACTATGGCTACACCTTC. It is translated as CASSADSNYGYTF.

This clone has just a few counts. The chain joins TRBV19 to TRBJ1-1, with a tentative D call TRBD1 (5 bases). The CDR3 covers 15 residues. V was trimmed by 4 bases and J by 8 bases, leaving 20 bases between them. Germline loops: CDR1 LNHDA, CDR2 SQIVND (reference sequence). The CDR3 bases are TGTGCCAGTAGTAGTCTTTGGGGACTAAGTCGCGAAGCTTTCTTT. Encoded protein: CASSSLWGLSREAFF. Variable domain in full (rest from reference TRBV19 and TRBJ1-1): DGGITQSPKYLFRKEGQNVTLSCEQNLNHDAMYWYRQDPGQGLRLIYYSQIVNDFQKGDIAEGYSVSREKKESFPLTVTSAQKNPTAFYLCASSSLWGLSREAFFGQGTRLTVV.

This clone turned up a few times. V gene TRBV6-5 combines with J gene TRBJ1-6; D is perhaps TRBD1 (6 bases). CDR1 and CDR2 (germline): MNHEY, SVGAGI. The CDR3 consists of 13 residues. The V gene lost 5 bases and the J gene lost 11 bases, with 13 bases spanning the gap. The CDR3 is CASSQAQGTPLHF. The CDR3 nucleotides are TGTGCCAGCAGTCAGGCACAGGGTACACCCCTCCACTTT.

This chain links TRBV7-9 with TRBJ2-3; 8 nucleotides align to TRBD1. Germline trimming cut 5 bases from V and 3 bases from J; bases unmatched to any gene: 7. Germline values: CDR1 SEHNR, CDR2 FQNEAQ (reference sequence). This CDR3 is 15 amino acids long. CDR3 protein: CASSPGQGTTDTQYF. In DNA form, the CDR3 reads TGTGCCAGCAGCCCCGGACAGGGAACGACAGATACGCAGTATTTT.

The chain employs TRBV25-1 and TRBJ1-2; D remains unclear. Germline V lookup: CDR1 MGHDK, CDR2 SYGVNS. This CDR3 is built from 13 residues. Trimming removed 1 base at V and 7 bases at J, with 10 bases between. In nucleotides, the CDR3 is TGTGCCAGCAGTGAATTGGTGGCGGGTGGCTACACCTTC. Its translation: CASSELVAGGYTF.

Only a few counts were recorded for this clone. The rearrangement links TRBV29-1 to TRBJ2-5; 12 nucleotides line up with TRBD1. Trimming at V came to 7 bases and at J to 5 bases, leaving 11 bases not matched to a gene. CDR1 and CDR2 (germline): SQVTM, ANQGSEA. The CDR3 is 15 residues long. The CDR3: CSAGTGGLSQETQYF. CDR3 sequence (DNA): TGCAGCGCCGGGACAGGGGGCCTAAGTCAGGAGACCCAGTACTTC.

This chain joins TRBV6-6 and TRBJ2-7; 8 bases are a match to TRBD2. With V trimmed by 11 bases and J by 1 base, 10 bases remained unmatched. The germline V gene has CDR1 MNHNY and CDR2 SVGAGI (reference sequence). The CDR3 consists of 14 residues. The CDR3 nucleotides read TGTGCCGAGGGGCGGGGGGAATTATCCTACGAGCAGTACTTC. As protein: CAEGRGELSYEQYF.

The V and J genes are TRBV9 and TRBJ2-3; tentatively, D is TRBD2 (6 bases). Trimming cost V 3 bases and J 5 bases, with 10 bases left between them. Germline-derived CDR1 and CDR2 are SGDLS and YYNGEE. This CDR3 is built from 13 residues. The CDR3 DNA reads as TGTGCCAGCAGCGCCATCGGGGGAGATACGCAGTATTTT. Translated, it gives CASSAIGGDTQYF.

This chain uses TRBV6-6 with TRBJ2-3; D gene ambiguous. Trimming took 6 bases from V and 4 from J, leaving 14 bases between them. This CDR3 has 14 residues. Germline assignment: CDR1 MNHNY and CDR2 SVGAGI (reference sequence). The CDR3 here is CASSSTVRADTQYF. Written as DNA, the CDR3 is TGTGCCAGCAGCTCAACAGTCCGGGCAGATACGCAGTATTTT.